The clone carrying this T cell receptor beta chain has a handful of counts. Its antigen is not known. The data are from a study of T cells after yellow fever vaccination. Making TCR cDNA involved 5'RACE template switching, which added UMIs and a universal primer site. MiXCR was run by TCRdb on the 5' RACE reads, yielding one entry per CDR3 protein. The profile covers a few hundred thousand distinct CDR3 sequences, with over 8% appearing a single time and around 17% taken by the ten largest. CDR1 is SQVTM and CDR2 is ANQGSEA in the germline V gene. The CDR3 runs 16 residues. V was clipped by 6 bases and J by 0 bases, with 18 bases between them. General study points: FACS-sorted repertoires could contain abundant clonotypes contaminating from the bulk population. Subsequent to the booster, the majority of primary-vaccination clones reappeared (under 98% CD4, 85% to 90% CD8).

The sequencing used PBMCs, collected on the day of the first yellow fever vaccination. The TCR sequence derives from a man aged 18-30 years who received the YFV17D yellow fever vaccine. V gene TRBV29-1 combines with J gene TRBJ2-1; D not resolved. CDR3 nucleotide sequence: TGCAGCGTCTACTTGCAGGCCTCGAGCTCCTACAATGAGCAGTTCTTC. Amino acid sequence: CSVYLQASSSYNEQFF.